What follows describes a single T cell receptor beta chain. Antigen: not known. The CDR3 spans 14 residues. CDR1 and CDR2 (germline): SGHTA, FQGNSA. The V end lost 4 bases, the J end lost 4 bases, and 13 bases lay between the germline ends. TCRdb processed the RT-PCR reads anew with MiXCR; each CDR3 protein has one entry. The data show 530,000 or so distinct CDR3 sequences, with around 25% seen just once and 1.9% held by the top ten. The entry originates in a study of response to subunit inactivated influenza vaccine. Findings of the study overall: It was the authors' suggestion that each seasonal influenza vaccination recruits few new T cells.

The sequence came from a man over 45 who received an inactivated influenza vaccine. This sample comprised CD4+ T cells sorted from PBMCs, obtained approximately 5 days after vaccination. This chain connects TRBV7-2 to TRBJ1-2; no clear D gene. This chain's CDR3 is CASSSGKALYGYTF. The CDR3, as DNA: TGTGCCAGCAGCTCAGGAAAGGCCCTCTATGGCTACACCTTC.